Below are 3 T cell receptor beta chains sequenced from a single sample in a study of blood T cell repertoires in COVID-19. Generated by immunoSEQ multiplex PCR, the TCRdb table keeps only in-frame clones and is missing some. The sample has some 110,000 clones, around 86% seen once. Source material: peripheral blood. The receptors stem from a man aged 35 to 55 with acute or convalescent COVID-19.

The rearrangement uses TRBV2 and TRBJ2-1; tentatively, D is TRBD2 (5 bases). V lost 6 bases and J lost 4, with 10 bases in between. Germline V CDR1 and CDR2: SNHLY, FYNNEI. The CDR3 sequence is 13 residues long. CDR3 residues: CASSRETYNEQFF. The CDR3 region has the DNA TGTGCCAGCAGCCGGGAAACTTACAATGAGCAGTTCTTC. The whole variable domain, remainder taken from reference TRBV2 and TRBJ2-1, is EPEVTQTPSHQVTQMGQEVILRCVPISNHLYFYWYRQILGQKVEFLVSFYNNEISEKSEIFDDQFSVERPDGSNFTLKIRSTKLEDSAMYFCASSRETYNEQFFGPGTRLTVL.

The chain joins TRBV7-3 to TRBJ2-4; a weak D match, TRBD1 (5 bases). Germline values: CDR1 SGHTA, CDR2 FQGTGA. The CDR3 loop spans 14 amino acids. Trimming stripped 5 bases from V and 3 bases from J, with 11 bases between. CDR3 coding DNA: TGTGCCAGCAGCCACGGAAGGGGCAAAAACATTCAGTACTTC. It yields the protein CASSHGRGKNIQYF.

V gene TRBV7-9 combines with J gene TRBJ2-3; TRBD2 agrees at 12 bases. This CDR3 region has 17 residues. The junction had 4 bases not matched to a gene; V was cut back by 2 bases and J by 1 base. Germline CDR1 and CDR2: SEHNR and FQNEAQ (reference sequence). CDR3 loop: CASSLRTSGVGTDTQYF. The CDR3 nucleotides are TGTGCCAGCAGCTTAAGGACTAGCGGGGTCGGCACAGATACGCAGTATTTT.